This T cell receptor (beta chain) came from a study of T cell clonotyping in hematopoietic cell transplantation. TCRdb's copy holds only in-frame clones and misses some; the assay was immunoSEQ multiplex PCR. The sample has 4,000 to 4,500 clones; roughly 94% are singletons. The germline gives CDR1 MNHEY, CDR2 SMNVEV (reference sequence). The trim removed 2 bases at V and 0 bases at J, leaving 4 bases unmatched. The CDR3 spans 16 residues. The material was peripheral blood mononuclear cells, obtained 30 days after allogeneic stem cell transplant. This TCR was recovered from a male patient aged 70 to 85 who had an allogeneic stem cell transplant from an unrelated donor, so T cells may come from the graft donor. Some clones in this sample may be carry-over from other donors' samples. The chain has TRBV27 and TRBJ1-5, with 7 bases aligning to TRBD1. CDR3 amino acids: CASSLRQGNSNQPQHF. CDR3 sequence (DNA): TGTGCCAGCAGTTTACGACAGGGAAATAGCAATCAGCCCCAGCATTTT.